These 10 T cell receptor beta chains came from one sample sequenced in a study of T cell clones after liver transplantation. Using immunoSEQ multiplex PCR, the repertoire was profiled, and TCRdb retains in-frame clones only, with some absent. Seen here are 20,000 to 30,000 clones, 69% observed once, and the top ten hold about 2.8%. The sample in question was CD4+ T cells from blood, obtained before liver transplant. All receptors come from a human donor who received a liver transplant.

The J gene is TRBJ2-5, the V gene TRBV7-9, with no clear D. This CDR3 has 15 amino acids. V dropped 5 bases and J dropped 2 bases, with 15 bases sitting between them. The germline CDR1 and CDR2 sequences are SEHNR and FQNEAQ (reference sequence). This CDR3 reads CASSGLMGIQETQYF. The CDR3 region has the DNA TGTGCCAGCAGCGGTCTTATGGGGATACAAGAGACCCAGTACTTC.

The CDR3 spells CASSTGTAGYGYTF. The CDR3 bases are TGCGCCAGCAGCACAGGGACGGCAGGCTATGGCTACACCTTC. The chain recombines TRBV5-1 with TRBJ1-2; TRBD1 is a possible D gene (6 bases). With 4 bases removed from V and 4 bases from J, the gap between germline ends came to 14 bases. The CDR3 has 14 residues. The germline CDR1 and CDR2 sequences are SGHRS and YFSETQ.

CDR3 sequence (DNA): TGTGCCAGTAGTTTTGACCGGGGGATAGGGGACAATGAGCAGTTCTTC. Its protein is CASSFDRGIGDNEQFF. The chain combines TRBV19 with TRBJ2-1; D might be TRBD2 (6 bases). V gave up 5 bases and J gave up 5 bases, with 19 bases separating them. This CDR3 is 16 amino acids long. The germline gives CDR1 LNHDA, CDR2 SQIVND (reference sequence).

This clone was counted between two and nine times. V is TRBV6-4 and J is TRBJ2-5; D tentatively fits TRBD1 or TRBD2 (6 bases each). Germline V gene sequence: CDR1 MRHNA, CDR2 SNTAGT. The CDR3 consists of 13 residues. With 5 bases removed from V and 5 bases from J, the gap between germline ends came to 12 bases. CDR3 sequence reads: CASSRGPGETQYF. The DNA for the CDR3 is TGTGCCAGCAGTCGGGGGCCGGGGGAGACCCAGTACTTC.

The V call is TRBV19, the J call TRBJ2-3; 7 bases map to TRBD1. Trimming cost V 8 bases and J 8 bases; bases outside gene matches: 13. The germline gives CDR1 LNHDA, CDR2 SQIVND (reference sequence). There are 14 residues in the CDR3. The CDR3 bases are TGTGCCAGTGCCACAGGGGATCTTGGATTTACGCAGTATTTT. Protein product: CASATGDLGFTQYF.

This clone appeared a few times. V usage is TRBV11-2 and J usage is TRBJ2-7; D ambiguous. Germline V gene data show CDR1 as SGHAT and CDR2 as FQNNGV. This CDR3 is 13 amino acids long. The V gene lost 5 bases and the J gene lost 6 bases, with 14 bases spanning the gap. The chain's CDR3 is CASSSAPGGEQYV. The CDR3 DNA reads TGTGCCAGCAGCAGCGCCCCCGGTGGCGAGCAGTACGTC.

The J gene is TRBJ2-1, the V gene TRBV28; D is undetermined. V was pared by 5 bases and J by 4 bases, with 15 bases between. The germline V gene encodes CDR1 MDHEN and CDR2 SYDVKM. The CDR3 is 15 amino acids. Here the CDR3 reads CASSPRRVGYNEQFF. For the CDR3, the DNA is TGTGCCAGCAGTCCCCGAAGGGTAGGGTACAATGAGCAGTTCTTC.

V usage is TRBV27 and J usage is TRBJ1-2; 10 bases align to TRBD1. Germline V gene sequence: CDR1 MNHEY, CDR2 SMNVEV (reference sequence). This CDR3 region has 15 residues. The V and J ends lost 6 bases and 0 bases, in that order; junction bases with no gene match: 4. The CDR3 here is CASSTGTGANYGYTF. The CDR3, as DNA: TGTGCCAGCAGCACCGGGACAGGGGCTAACTATGGCTACACCTTC.

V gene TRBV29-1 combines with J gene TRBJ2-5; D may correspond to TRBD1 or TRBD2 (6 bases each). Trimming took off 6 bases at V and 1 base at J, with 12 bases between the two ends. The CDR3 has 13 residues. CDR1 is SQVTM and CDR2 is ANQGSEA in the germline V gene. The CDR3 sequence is CSVGGSGQETQYF. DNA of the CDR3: TGCAGCGTAGGGGGGTCGGGCCAAGAGACCCAGTACTTC.

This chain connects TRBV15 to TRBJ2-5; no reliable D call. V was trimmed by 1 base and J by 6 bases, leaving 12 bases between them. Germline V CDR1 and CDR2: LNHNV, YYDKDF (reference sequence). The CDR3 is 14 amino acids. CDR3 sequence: CATSRGPGGQTQYF. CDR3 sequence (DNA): TGTGCCACCAGCAGAGGCCCCGGTGGGCAGACCCAGTACTTC.